The 11 T cell receptor beta chains below come from one sample, sequenced in a study of spatial heterogeneity in lung cancer. TCRdb ran MiXCR on the 5' RACE reads and lists one entry per CDR3 protein. Of approximately 39,000 distinct CDR3 sequences listed, roughly 8% were seen once; the top ten hold about a tenth. The sample's time point: blood at routine non-recurrence follow-up after resection. The material sequenced was PBMCs, taken at follow-up. These receptors all come from a male donor with early-stage non-small cell lung cancer.

This clonotype was observed many times. This sequence joins TRBV12-3 or TRBV12-4 and TRBJ2-2; TRBD1 aligns across 8 bases. CDR3 length: 17 residues. V dropped 0 bases and J dropped 13; count of bases not matched to a gene: 16. DNA for the CDR3: TGTGCCAGCAGTTTAGCGCCGGGACAGGCCTCCGTCGTCGGGCTGTTTTTT. Its protein product is CASSLAPGQASVVGLFF.

This clonotype was observed at least ten times. This rearrangement joins TRBV11-2 to TRBJ2-1; a possible D gene is TRBD2 (5 bases). The V gene's germline CDR1 is SGHAT and CDR2 FQNNGV. The length of the CDR3 is 17 residues. The V gene lost 5 bases and the J gene lost 8 bases, with 25 bases spanning the gap. The CDR3 DNA sequence: TGTGCCAGCAGCCGCGGGTTATTGGGCCTAGAGGGTCATGAGCAGTTCTTC. It encodes CASSRGLLGLEGHEQFF.

The chain has TRBV30 and TRBJ2-1, with a weak D call TRBD1 (5 bases). The V gene's germline CDR1 is GTSNPN and CDR2 SVGIG (reference sequence). This CDR3 is 14 amino acids long. The germline V and J ends were trimmed by 1 base and 0 bases, with 7 bases remaining between them. CDR3 loop: CAWSEGYSYNEQFF. CDR3 DNA sequence: TGTGCCTGGAGTGAGGGGTACTCCTACAATGAGCAGTTCTTC.

The chain is built from TRBV27 and TRBJ2-3; no firm D call. V lost 3 bases and J 4 bases, leaving 11 bases between the germline ends. CDR1 MNHEY and CDR2 SMNVEV come from the germline V gene (reference sequence). The CDR3 covers 14 residues. CDR3 DNA: TGTGCCAGCAGTTTGGTAGTTGGGTCAGATACGCAGTATTTT. The encoded protein is CASSLVVGSDTQYF.

This clonotype was seen repeatedly, ten times or more. This rearrangement joins TRBV4-1 to TRBJ1-2; D may be TRBD1 (6 bases). The CDR3 covers 17 residues. The V gene's germline CDR1 is MGHRA and CDR2 YSYEKL. The V gene lost 0 bases and the J gene lost 5 bases, with 19 bases spanning the gap. CDR3 coding DNA: TGCGCCAGCAGCCAAGAGGGGAACAGGGACTTTACGTATGGCTACACCTTC. It specifies CASSQEGNRDFTYGYTF.

This clonotype was counted only a few times. V gene TRBV2 combines with J gene TRBJ2-1, with D maybe TRBD1 (6 bases). CDR3 length: 14 amino acids. Trimming shortened V by 7 bases and J by 3 bases, and 13 bases separated the two germline ends. Per the germline V gene, CDR1 is SNHLY and CDR2 is FYNNEI. This chain's CDR3 is CASKAGTHYNEQFF. CDR3 coding DNA: TGTGCCAGCAAGGCCGGGACACACTACAATGAGCAGTTCTTC.

The chain is built from TRBV11-1 and TRBJ2-2; possible D gene TRBD1, 5 bases. The CDR3 runs to 15 residues. Germline V gene sequence: CDR1 SGHAT, CDR2 FQDESV (reference sequence). Trimming stripped 5 bases from V and 1 base from J, with 11 bases between. This CDR3 reads CASSPGHGNTGELFF. Written as DNA, the CDR3 is TGTGCCAGCAGCCCCGGACACGGGAACACCGGGGAGCTGTTTTTT.

CDR3 in amino acids: CASTSGGIARGYTF. Written as DNA, the CDR3 is TGTGCCAGCACCTCCGGAGGCATCGCTCGCGGCTACACCTTC. This chain links TRBV6-5 with TRBJ1-2; D is unresolved. CDR3 length equals 14 residues. V was cut by 7 bases and J by 8 bases, with 20 bases left in between. Germline V gene sequence: CDR1 MNHEY, CDR2 SVGAGI.

There are many counts of this clonotype. The chain carries TRBV18 and TRBJ2-7; D is unresolved. V was clipped by 4 bases and J by 0 bases, with 10 bases between them. This CDR3 has 14 residues. Germline V CDR1 and CDR2: KGHSH, LQKENI. The CDR3 DNA reads as TGTGCCAGCTCACTTTCTGGGTACTCCTACGAGCAGTACTTC. As protein: CASSLSGYSYEQYF.

This clonotype was seen at least ten times. This chain joins TRBV5-1 and TRBJ2-3, with D possibly matching TRBD1 (6 bases). The CDR3 consists of 14 residues. Deletions cut 0 bases from V and 4 bases from J, with 9 bases between. CDR1 is SGHRS and CDR2 is YFSETQ in the germline V gene. The CDR3 loop is CASSLGQEADTQYF. CDR3 DNA: TGCGCCAGCAGCTTGGGACAGGAGGCAGATACGCAGTATTTT. Together with reference TRBV5-1 and TRBJ2-3, the CDR3 gives the full variable domain: KAGVTQTPRYLIKTRGQQVTLSCSPISGHRSVSWYQQTPGQGLQFLFEYFSETQRNKGNFPGRFSGRQFSNSRSEMNVSTLELGDSALYLCASSLGQEADTQYFGPGTRLTVL.

This clonotype was seen at least ten times. This rearrangement joins TRBV12-3 or TRBV12-4 to TRBJ2-2; TRBD1 matches at 9 bases. The CDR3 spans 15 residues. The V segment lost 3 bases and the J segment 4 bases; nucleotides outside the gene matches: 3. Here the CDR3 DNA reads TGTGCCAGCAGTTTCGGACAGGGGACCACCGGGGAGCTGTTTTTT. Protein: CASSFGQGTTGELFF.